This entry lists 21 T cell receptor beta chains sequenced from one sample in a study of molecular identifiers for immune sequencing clone quantification. TCRdb called the PCR reads again in MiXCR, with one record for every CDR3 protein. Here the sample spans some 100,000 distinct CDR3 sequences, roughly 34% being singletons. Sample: naive CD8+ T cells from blood, with Jurkat cell RNA spiked in. Subset noted: FACS-sorted CD8+CD4-CCR7+CD45RA+ naive T cells. These TCRs come from a human donor in good health. Some libraries in this study had Jurkat cell RNA spiked in.

This clonotype was seen many times. The chain joins TRBV4-3 to TRBJ2-3; D is uncertain. The V gene's germline CDR1 is LGHNA and CDR2 YSLEER. This CDR3 region has 13 residues. V lost 4 bases and J lost 4, with 9 bases in between. The chain's CDR3 is CASSPGGSDTQYF. DNA of the CDR3: TGCGCCAGCAGCCCCGGCGGCTCAGATACGCAGTATTTT.

This clonotype occurred many times. The rearrangement joins TRBV4-3 to TRBJ1-1; tentative D call: TRBD1 (5 bases). Germline CDR1 LGHNA, CDR2 YSLEER. CDR3 length: 16 amino acids. V was clipped by 0 bases and J by 3 bases, with 14 bases between them. The CDR3 is CASSQDRQGHYTEAFF. DNA of the CDR3: TGCGCCAGCAGCCAAGATCGGCAGGGTCATTACACTGAAGCTTTCTTT.

The gene calls are TRBV7-6 and TRBJ2-5; TRBD2 is a possible D gene (6 bases). Looked up from germline, CDR1 is SGHVS and CDR2 is FNYEAQ. The CDR3 consists of 13 residues. Trimming took 1 base from V and 5 from J, leaving 8 bases between them. The CDR3 loop reads CASSLVGGETQYF. The CDR3 coding sequence is TGTGCCAGCAGCTTAGTCGGGGGTGAGACCCAGTACTTC.

This clonotype was picked up many times. This sequence joins TRBV7-8 and TRBJ2-3, with D maybe TRBD1 (5 bases). V shed 3 bases and J shed 3 bases, with 10 bases lying between them. This CDR3 has 14 amino acids. Germline loops: CDR1 SGHVS, CDR2 FQNEAQ. The CDR3, as DNA: TGTGCCAGCAGCTTCACAGGACCTACAGATACGCAGTATTTT. It translates to CASSFTGPTDTQYF.

This clonotype was counted between two and nine times. CDR3 amino acids: CASSDSSNEQFF. The CDR3 nucleotides are TGTGCCAGCAGCGACAGCTCCAATGAGCAGTTCTTC. The chain links TRBV7-3 to TRBJ2-1, with D maybe TRBD1 (5 bases). This CDR3 region has 12 residues. Germline loops: CDR1 SGHTA, CDR2 FQGTGA. Deletions cut 5 bases from V and 6 bases from J, with 8 bases between.

This clonotype has only a few counts. The CDR3 coding sequence is TGTGCCAGCAGCGTCGAGGGTTTTCATGGCTACACCTTC. It specifies CASSVEGFHGYTF. The V and J genes are TRBV13 and TRBJ1-2; D ambiguous. The V end lost 5 bases, the J end lost 6 bases, and 13 bases lay between the germline ends. The CDR3 spans 13 residues. Germline CDR1 is PRHDT and CDR2 is FYEKMQ (reference sequence).

This clonotype was counted between two and nine times. The chain links TRBV2 to TRBJ2-7; 11 bases map to TRBD2. The CDR3 is 15 amino acids. The germline V gene encodes CDR1 SNHLY and CDR2 FYNNEI. With V trimmed by 8 bases and J by 2 bases, 8 bases remained unmatched. CDR3 residues: CASDATSGIPYEQYF. The CDR3, as DNA: TGTGCCAGCGATGCGACTAGCGGGATTCCCTACGAGCAGTACTTC.

With respect to this clonotype: A junction end diverges from the germline sequence, so it may reflect a read error. This rearrangement joins TRBV5-6 to TRBJ2-5, with 8 bases aligning to TRBD2. CDR3 length equals 13 residues. The germline CDR1 and CDR2 sequences are SGHDT and YYEEEE. CDR3 residues: CACSFGTSVAQYF. In DNA form, the CDR3 reads TGTGCCTGCAGCTTTGGGACTAGTGTGGCCCAGTACTTC.

Comment on this clonotype: Being one base from a much bigger clone, this may be a read error. This CDR3 fails to terminate in the conserved phenylalanine or tryptophan, so it likely reflects a read error. This rearrangement joins TRBV6-5 to TRBJ2-7, with a weak D call TRBD2 (6 bases). The V and J ends lost 0 bases and 5 bases respectively, with 14 bases between them. Germline CDR1 and CDR2: MNHEY and SVGAGI. The CDR3 totals 15 residues. Written as DNA, the CDR3 is TGTGCCAGCAGTTACTCGAGGCTGGGACTGGACGAGCAGTACATC. Translation: CASSYSRLGLDEQYI.

As concerns this clonotype: A read error may explain this, as a much larger clone is one base away. This chain connects TRBV6-2 or TRBV6-3 to TRBJ1-1; D is unresolved. The CDR3 runs 13 residues. CDR1 MNHEY and CDR2 SVGEGT come from the germline V gene. Trimming removed 2 bases at V and 4 bases at J, with 8 bases between. Here the CDR3 reads CASSYVRTTEAFF. The CDR3 DNA reads TGTGCCAGCAGTTACGTGCGAACCACTGAAGCTTTCTTT.

For this clonotype: A junction end diverges from the germline sequence, so it may reflect a read error. Here the CDR3 DNA reads TGTGCCAACAGTTTAGCGTTGGGGTCCGAGCAGTACTTC. Translated, it gives CANSLALGSEQYF. The chain is built from TRBV12-3 or TRBV12-4 and TRBJ2-7, with a weak D call TRBD2 (5 bases). This CDR3 comprises 13 residues.

This clonotype came up many times. The gene calls are TRBV6-5 and TRBJ1-4; D is undetermined. CDR3 size: 11 residues. Germline-derived CDR1 and CDR2 are MNHEY and SVGAGI. V was shortened by 3 bases and J by 4 bases, with 0 bases between the two germline ends. CDR3 in amino acids: CASSYNEKLFF. CDR3 bases: TGTGCCAGCAGTTATAATGAAAAACTGTTTTTT.

The chain links TRBV6-5 to TRBJ2-7; D not resolved. Germline assignment: CDR1 MNHEY and CDR2 SVGAGI. There are 13 residues in the CDR3. V was shortened by 4 bases and J by 2 bases, with 9 bases between the two germline ends. The CDR3 nucleotides are TGTGCCAGCAGTTTGGACGGAACCTACGAGCAGTACTTC. It is translated as CASSLDGTYEQYF.

In its sample, this clonotype was seen a few times. This chain connects TRBV27 to TRBJ2-3; the D gene is possibly TRBD1 (6 bases). Germline lookup yields CDR1 MNHEY and CDR2 SMNVEV (reference sequence). V gave up 5 bases and J gave up 1 base, with 13 bases separating them. The length of the CDR3 is 15 residues. CDR3 protein: CASSPIRQGTDTQYF. DNA of the CDR3: TGTGCCAGCAGTCCCATTCGACAGGGCACAGATACGCAGTATTTT.

As concerns this clonotype: Being one base from a much bigger clone, this may be a read error. The rearrangement links TRBV5-3 to TRBJ1-1, with 7 bases identical to TRBD1. TRBV5-3 counts as an open reading frame of uncertain function. The CDR3 totals 14 residues. Written as DNA, the CDR3 is TGTGCCAGCAGCTTGACCAGGGGGAGGACTGAAACTTTCTTT. It encodes CASSLTRGRTETFF.

On this clonotype: A much larger clone lies one base from this, so it may be a read error. The chain links TRBV6-6 to TRBJ2-3; 9 positions match TRBD1. The CDR3 totals 16 residues. Germline V lookup: CDR1 MNHNY, CDR2 SVGAGI (reference sequence). CDR3 protein: CDSSYTGQGPPNTQYF. The DNA of the CDR3 is TGTGACAGCAGTTACACCGGACAGGGGCCTCCCAATACGCAGTATTTT.

This clonotype was detected ten times or more. The genes are TRBV4-3 and TRBJ1-3; D unclear. The CDR3 spans 15 residues. Germline assignment: CDR1 LGHNA and CDR2 YSLEER. Trimming removed 0 bases at V and 1 base at J, with 7 bases between. The CDR3 sequence: CASSQEGRSGNTIYF. CDR3 DNA: TGCGCCAGCAGCCAAGAGGGGAGGTCTGGAAACACCATATATTTT.

Note on this clonotype: Likely a read error: the CDR3 ends without its conserved phenylalanine or tryptophan. The chain has TRBV19 and TRBJ1-1; no definite D call. From germline, CDR1 is LNHDA and CDR2 SQIVND (reference sequence). V lost 7 bases to trimming and J lost 0 bases, with 9 bases between them. The CDR3 loop spans 13 amino acids. CDR3: CASTMRLNTEAFL. The DNA of the CDR3 is TGTGCCAGTACCATGAGGTTGAACACTGAAGCTTTCCTT.

This rearrangement joins TRBV7-9 to TRBJ2-3, with D possibly being TRBD1 (6 bases). Germline CDR1 SEHNR, CDR2 FQNEAQ (reference sequence). CDR3 length equals 15 residues. V lost 5 bases, J lost 3 bases, and 15 bases lay in between. The CDR3 DNA reads TGTGCCAGCAGCGAAGACAGGCGGGTGACAGATACGCAGTATTTT. Amino acids: CASSEDRRVTDTQYF.

V gene TRBV7-9 combines with J gene TRBJ2-7; a possible D gene is TRBD1 (6 bases). The CDR3 sequence is 15 residues long. Between the trimmed V and J ends, which lost 5 bases and 3 bases, there was a span of 17 bases. Germline values: CDR1 SEHNR, CDR2 FQNEAQ (reference sequence). The CDR3 sequence: CASSARTEGNYEQYF. The CDR3 bases are TGTGCCAGCAGCGCGAGGACAGAGGGAAACTACGAGCAGTACTTC.

The V and J genes are TRBV7-3 and TRBJ2-3; D uncertain. This CDR3 has 14 amino acids. Per the germline V gene, CDR1 is SGHTA and CDR2 is FQGTGA. V was pared by 5 bases and J by 2 bases, with 11 bases between. Written as DNA, the CDR3 is TGTGCCAGCAGCGTAGGGTCGTACACAGATACGCAGTATTTT. Translation gives CASSVGSYTDTQYF.